This passage covers 15 T cell receptor beta chains from one sample sequenced in a study of T cell repertoires in cytomegalovirus infection. Their target antigens are unknown. TCRdb ran MiXCR on the reads and lists one entry per CDR3 protein. The sample holds approximately 910,000 distinct CDR3 sequences, around 30% seen once. This sample comprised cultured CD8+ T cells from PBMCs, obtained from culture after CMV antigen stimulation. These TCRs come from a human donor in good health (CMV status not recorded). Some clones in this sample may be carry-over from other donors' samples.

The chain employs TRBV2 and TRBJ1-6, with 7 bases matching TRBD1. V gave up 7 bases and J gave up 5 bases; unmatched junction bases: 8. Germline-derived CDR1 and CDR2 are SNHLY and FYNNEI. The CDR3 has 15 residues. This chain's CDR3 is CASMADRPHNSPLHF. CDR3 sequence (DNA): TGTGCCAGCATGGCGGACAGGCCCCATAATTCACCCCTCCACTTT.

This chain's CDR3 is CASSSPLESSQETQYF. CDR3 DNA: TGTGCCAGCAGTTCGCCCTTAGAATCATCACAAGAGACCCAGTACTTC. The J gene is TRBJ2-5, the V gene TRBV28; no reliable D call. Germline V gene sequence: CDR1 MDHEN, CDR2 SYDVKM. Between the trimmed V and J ends, which lost 4 bases and 2 bases, there was a span of 17 bases. The CDR3 has 16 residues. Variable domain in full (rest from reference TRBV28 and TRBJ2-5): DVKVTQSSRYLVKRTGEKVFLECVQDMDHENMFWYRQDPGLGLRLIYFSYDVKMKEKGDIPEGYSVSREKKERFSLILESASTNQTSMYLCASSSPLESSQETQYFGPGTRLLVL.

The chain employs TRBV7-9 and TRBJ2-5; D remains unclear. The CDR3 loop spans 14 amino acids. Germline V lookup: CDR1 SEHNR, CDR2 FQNEAQ (reference sequence). V lost 5 bases to trimming and J lost 5 bases, with 15 bases between them. The CDR3: CASSLAGLRETQYF. The CDR3 bases are TGTGCCAGCAGCCTGGCAGGCCTACGGGAGACCCAGTACTTC.

This clonotype was seen ten or more times. This chain uses TRBV6-5 with TRBJ2-5, with D uncertain. There are 16 residues in the CDR3. V was cut by 2 bases and J by 2 bases, with 15 bases left in between. Germline CDR1 and CDR2: MNHEY and SVGAGI. In DNA form, the CDR3 reads TGTGCCAGCAGTTACGCCTTTCACAGCCTACAAGAGACCCAGTACTTC. It encodes CASSYAFHSLQETQYF.

The rearrangement links TRBV27 to TRBJ2-1; D call uncertain. With 1 base removed from V and 2 bases from J, the gap between germline ends came to 12 bases. Germline-derived CDR1 and CDR2 are MNHEY and SMNVEV (reference sequence). The CDR3 consists of 16 residues. CDR3 bases: TGTGCCAGCAGTTTATGGTCCCCGATTACCTACAATGAGCAGTTCTTC. Translating gives CASSLWSPITYNEQFF.

In its sample, this clonotype was seen a few times. V usage is TRBV4-2 and J usage is TRBJ1-5, with 7 bases aligning to TRBD1. The CDR3 sequence is 15 residues long. With 0 bases clipped from V and 6 bases from J, the junction kept 5 bases outside the gene matches. Germline loops: CDR1 LGHNA, CDR2 YNFKEQ. CDR3: CASSQEVEGAQPQHF. CDR3 in DNA: TGTGCCAGCAGCCAAGAAGTGGAGGGGGCTCAGCCCCAGCATTTT.

This clonotype was found a few times. The J gene is TRBJ1-2, the V gene TRBV6-2 or TRBV6-3; D unresolved. Germline assignment: CDR1 MNHEY and CDR2 SVGEGT. V was shortened by 5 bases and J by 2 bases, with 9 bases between the two germline ends. This CDR3 spans 13 amino acids. The CDR3 region has the DNA TGTGCCAGCAGTGGTGGCTTAAACTATGGCTACACCTTC. It specifies CASSGGLNYGYTF.

This clonotype has a count of ten or more. The rearrangement joins TRBV7-2 to TRBJ2-1, with D hard to call. Trimming cost V 0 bases and J 0 bases, with 15 bases left between them. Germline CDR1 SGHTA, CDR2 FQGNSA. The CDR3 is made up of 18 amino acids. The CDR3 region is CASSLAWRWADSYNEQFF. As DNA, the CDR3 is TGTGCCAGCAGCTTAGCCTGGCGGTGGGCGGACTCCTACAATGAGCAGTTCTTC.

The chain employs TRBV7-9 and TRBJ2-5, with a possible D match to TRBD1 (5 bases). The CDR3 has 14 amino acids. Germline lookup yields CDR1 SEHNR and CDR2 FQNEAQ (reference sequence). V gave up 5 bases and J gave up 5 bases, with 15 bases separating them. CDR3 residues: CASSTWGLEETQYF. The DNA of the CDR3 is TGTGCCAGCAGCACCTGGGGCCTTGAGGAGACCCAGTACTTC.

The chain recombines TRBV12-3 or TRBV12-4 with TRBJ2-1; 12 positions agree with TRBD1. J was trimmed by 5 bases and V by 3 bases; bases with no gene match: 2. The CDR3 runs 15 residues. DNA of the CDR3: TGTGCCAGCAGTTTCGGGACAGGGGGCAACAATGAGCAGTTCTTC. Amino acids: CASSFGTGGNNEQFF.

V is TRBV7-8 and J is TRBJ1-4; 7 bases are shared with TRBD1. Germline V CDR1 and CDR2: SGHVS, FQNEAQ. This CDR3 comprises 20 residues. J lost 6 bases, V lost 1 base, and 20 bases had no gene match. The chain's CDR3 is CASSLVWPEYGRQGDEKLFF. DNA of the CDR3: TGTGCCAGCAGCTTAGTTTGGCCGGAGTATGGACGGCAGGGGGATGAAAAACTGTTTTTT. The variable domain in full, completed from reference TRBV7-8 and TRBJ1-4, reads GAGVSQSPRYKVAKRGQDVALRCDPISGHVSLFWYQQALGQGPEFLTYFQNEAQLDKSGLPSDRFFAERPEGSVSTLKIQRTQQEDSAVYLCASSLVWPEYGRQGDEKLFFGSGTQLSVL.

This clonotype was counted only a few times. This chain uses TRBV27 with TRBJ2-7; D remains ambiguous. The CDR3 extends over 12 amino acids. In germline, CDR1 is MNHEY, CDR2 SMNVEV (reference sequence). With 4 bases removed from V and 5 bases from J, the gap between germline ends came to 9 bases. CDR3 nucleotide sequence: TGTGCCAGCAGTTATGTAGGCAACGAGCAGTACTTC. Translating gives CASSYVGNEQYF.

V and J are TRBV6-2 or TRBV6-3 and TRBJ1-2; 9 bases match TRBD1. This CDR3 spans 15 amino acids. The germline CDR1 and CDR2 sequences are MNHEY and SVGEGT. Trimming at V came to 7 bases and at J to 6 bases, leaving 12 bases not matched to a gene. CDR3 region: CASTWTGDAENGYTF. The CDR3 nucleotides read TGTGCCAGCACCTGGACAGGGGACGCCGAGAATGGCTACACCTTC.

In this sample, this clonotype turned up a few times. The V and J genes are TRBV7-8 and TRBJ1-3; D possibly corresponds to TRBD1 (5 bases). This CDR3 is 15 amino acids long. The V gene's germline CDR1 is SGHVS and CDR2 FQNEAQ. With 5 bases removed from V and 0 bases from J, the gap between germline ends came to 11 bases. CDR3 in DNA: TGTGCCAGCAGCCCGGACAAACACTCTGGAAACACCATATATTTT. Translated: CASSPDKHSGNTIYF.

There are many counts of this clonotype. J is TRBJ2-2 and V is TRBV12-3 or TRBV12-4, with a tentative D call TRBD2 (6 bases). The CDR3 spans 17 residues. V was clipped by 6 bases and J by 1 base, with 18 bases between them. In DNA form, the CDR3 reads TGTGCCAGCAGGGCCCCCGATCGGGGGTGGAACACCGGGGAGCTGTTTTTT. The encoded protein is CASRAPDRGWNTGELFF.